This T cell receptor (beta chain) was sequenced in a study of human T cells and chemical hapten exposure. Time point denoted: patch test 1, 2 weeks after DPC sensitization. Noted treatment: therapeutic diphenylcyclopropenone sensitization with weekly scalp DPC. TCRdb re-called the RACE reads through MiXCR, storing one row per CDR3 protein. The sample has 150,000 to 200,000 distinct CDR3 sequences, around 20% seen once. This clonotype showed up just a few times. The sample consisted of whole blood, taken in connection with sensitization to the hapten diphenylcyclopropenone (DPC). This clonotype originated in a woman in her 50s with alopecia areata. Some clones in this sample may be carry-over from other donors' samples.

CDR3 residues: CASTTPSSYEQYF. In nucleotides, the CDR3 is TGCGCCAGCACTACACCATCCTCCTACGAGCAGTACTTC. This chain connects TRBV23-1 to TRBJ2-7; the D is unclear. TRBV23-1 is flagged as an ORF with uncertain function. The CDR3 is 13 residues long. The V end was cut by 7 bases, the J end by 0 bases, with 10 bases between.